These 2 T cell receptor beta chains share one sample of origin, sequenced in a study of cytomegalovirus exposure and HLA in healthy donors. The PCR employed 60 Vbeta primers together with 13 Jbeta primers. Data came from immunoSEQ multiplex PCR; TCRdb stores just in-frame clones and leaves some out. The table shows 200,000 to 300,000 clones, with 70% to 90% occurring only once. Sample: PBMCs. These receptors were obtained from a girl aged 2 to 10 in good health and CMV-seronegative.

This clone has only a few counts. This rearrangement joins TRBV6-5 to TRBJ1-5; D is possibly TRBD1 (5 bases). The CDR3 totals 16 residues. Germline CDR1 is MNHEY and CDR2 is SVGAGI. V lost 4 bases and J 5 bases, leaving 18 bases between the germline ends. The CDR3: CASSSIPGVRDQPQHF. Here the CDR3 DNA reads TGTGCCAGCAGTTCTATACCGGGGGTTCGGGATCAGCCCCAGCATTTT.

The chain links TRBV5-4 to TRBJ2-7, with 9 bases that match TRBD2. This CDR3 is 15 amino acids long. Looked up from germline, CDR1 is SGHNT and CDR2 is YYREEE (reference sequence). The J segment lost 0 bases and the V segment lost 4 bases, leaving 5 bases of the junction unmatched. Here the CDR3 reads CASSLTSGHSYEQYF. CDR3 nucleotides: TGTGCCAGCAGCCTGACTAGCGGCCACTCCTACGAGCAGTACTTC.